This T cell receptor beta chain is drawn from a study of beta chain features in type 1 diabetes. CDR1 is LNHDA, CDR2 SQIVND, per germline (reference sequence). V shed 4 bases and J shed 6 bases, with 12 bases lying between them. This CDR3 comprises 14 residues. Comments on this clone: Its antigen is undetermined.

Broader study findings: Resolution of whether HLA type affects TCRB rearrangement was not achieved here. People with Type 1 diabetes carried modestly yet significantly shorter TCRB CDR3s in all four CD4+ subsets. Since sequencing was performed on cDNA, cells with high TCR expression could be over-represented.

The investigators reverse transcribed all of the isolated RNA, so they sequenced expressed TCRB transcripts. Assay used: immunoSEQ multiplex PCR; TCRdb lists only in-frame clones, some missing. The top ten hold 0.0095% to 0.011% of the sample, which has 300,000 to 450,000 clones, roughly 12% seen once. Isolation of CD4+ naive, central memory, regulatory and stem cell-like memory cells was achieved by sorting via CD45RO/CCR7/CD25/CD127/CD95/CD27. The TCR sequence derives from a young woman with type 1 diabetes. The sample was naive CD4+ T cells from blood. The chain employs TRBV19 and TRBJ2-2; tentative D call: TRBD1 (5 bases). CDR3 loop: CASSRGKGAGELFF. CDR3 nucleotide sequence: TGTGCCAGTAGTAGGGGCAAAGGTGCCGGGGAGCTGTTTTTT.